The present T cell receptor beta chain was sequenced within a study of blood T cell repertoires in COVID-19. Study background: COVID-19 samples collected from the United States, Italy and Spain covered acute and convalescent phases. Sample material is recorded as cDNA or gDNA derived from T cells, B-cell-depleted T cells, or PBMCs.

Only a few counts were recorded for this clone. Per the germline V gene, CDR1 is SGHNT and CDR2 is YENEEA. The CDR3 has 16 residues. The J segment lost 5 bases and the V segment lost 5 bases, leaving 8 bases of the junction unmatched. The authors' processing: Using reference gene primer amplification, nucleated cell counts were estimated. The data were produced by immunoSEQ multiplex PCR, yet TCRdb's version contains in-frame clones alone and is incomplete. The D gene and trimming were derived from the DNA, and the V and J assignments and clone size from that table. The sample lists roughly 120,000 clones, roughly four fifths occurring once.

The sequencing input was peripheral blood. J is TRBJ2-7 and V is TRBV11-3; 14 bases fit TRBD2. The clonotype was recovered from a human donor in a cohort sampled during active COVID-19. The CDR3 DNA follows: TGTGCCAGCAGCACCCGACTAGCGGGAGGGCCGCACGAGCAGTACTTC. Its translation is CASSTRLAGGPHEQYF.